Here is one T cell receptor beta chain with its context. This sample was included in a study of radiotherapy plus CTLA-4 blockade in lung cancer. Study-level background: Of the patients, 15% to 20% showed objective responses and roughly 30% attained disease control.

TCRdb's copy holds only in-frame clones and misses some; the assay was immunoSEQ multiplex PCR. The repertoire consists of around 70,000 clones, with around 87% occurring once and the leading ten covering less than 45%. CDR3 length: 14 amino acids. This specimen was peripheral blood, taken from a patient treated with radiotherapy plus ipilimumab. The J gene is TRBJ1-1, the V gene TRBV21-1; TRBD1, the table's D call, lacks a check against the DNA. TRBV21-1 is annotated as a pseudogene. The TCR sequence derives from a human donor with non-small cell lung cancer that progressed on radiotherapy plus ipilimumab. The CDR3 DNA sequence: TGTGCCAGCAGCCAAACTCAGGGGGCCACTGAAGCTTTCTTT. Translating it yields CASSQTQGATEAFF.